This T cell receptor beta chain was recovered during a study of blood T cells in healthy people across ages. Findings and limits, study-wide: A roughly linear age-dependent decrease characterized TCR beta diversity per million T cells.

Combining a sample-barcoded 5' primer with a J-beta primer mix, a second PCR ran for about 7 to 11 cycles. TCRdb independently ran MiXCR on the 5' RACE reads; one entry per CDR3 protein. The data hold 1,500,000 or so distinct CDR3 sequences, with around 55% observed a single time. The ends were cut back, 3 bases at V and 0 bases at J, with 30 bases in the middle. The CDR3 runs 21 residues. As concerns this clonotype: Antigen: not known.

This chain connects TRBV12-3 or TRBV12-4 to TRBJ2-7; no firm D call. The specimen sequenced was blood. The clonotype comes from a man between 18 and 29 years old in good health. The CDR3 reads CASSLFAVAVGTEWSSYEQYF. The CDR3 bases are TGTGCCAGCAGTTTGTTTGCGGTGGCTGTTGGAACTGAATGGAGCTCCTACGAGCAGTACTTC.